This T cell receptor (beta chain) was captured in a study of T cells in Graves' hyperthyroidism and ophthalmopathy. Background on the study: Before treatment of any kind, peripheral blood was taken at initial diagnosis. Study-wide points: Researchers found most expanded thyroid clonotypes above 0.001 in blood as well.

TCR beta CDR3 sequences were amplified from RNA transcripts. The HTBI set primed first-round TCR CDR3 RT-PCR. In TCRdb, the multiplex PCR reads were re-called with MiXCR into one record per CDR3 protein. The sample has hundreds of thousands of distinct CDR3 sequences; roughly 14% are singletons. This clonotype was picked up a small number of times. Its target is not known. Germline V gene lookup returns CDR1 SGHVS and CDR2 FQNEAQ. The CDR3 extends over 18 amino acids. The ends lost 1 base at V and 3 bases at J; junction bases unmatched: 12. The study included ophthalmopathy patients with Clinical Activity Score at least 3, NOSPECS grade at least 4 and duration under 3 months. Patients with uncontrolled infections, other autoimmune diseases, pregnancy or lactation were excluded.

The V and J genes are TRBV7-8 and TRBJ2-1; 7 positions agree with TRBD2. This TCR came from a woman in her forties with Graves' ophthalmopathy. Sequencing was done on a sample of blood. The CDR3 region is CASSLGEWTSSNYNEQFF. CDR3 in DNA: TGTGCCAGCAGCTTAGGGGAATGGACTAGTTCAAACTACAATGAGCAGTTCTTC.